What follows is one T cell receptor beta chain and its context. Mismatch with germline at one junction end may stem from a read error. Within the sample, other DNA sequences also encode this same CDR3. These data come from a study of cytomegalovirus exposure and HLA in healthy donors. PCR used 60 Vbeta primers and 13 Jbeta primers. The data were produced by immunoSEQ multiplex PCR, yet TCRdb's version contains in-frame clones alone and is incomplete. The data contain around 100,000 clones, around 82% of them singletons. Germline CDR1 and CDR2: MNHNY and SVGAGI (reference sequence). The CDR3 covers 12 residues.

The V gene is TRBV6-6, the J gene TRBJ1-4, with TRBD1 identical over 8 bases. Sequencing used PBMCs. The source is a woman in her forties in good health and CMV-seronegative. This CDR3 reads CASSTPRTGLFF. DNA for the CDR3: TGTGCCAGCAGTACCCCGCGGACAGGGCTGTTTTTC.